One and the same sample provided the 9 T cell receptor beta chains below, sequenced in a study of T-cell reconstitution after alpha-beta-depleted transplantation in children. Preparation of the TCRbeta library used unique molecular identifiers. MiXCR was run by TCRdb on the PCR reads, yielding one entry per CDR3 protein. The data contain about 480,000 distinct CDR3 sequences, around 13% of them singletons. Here the sequenced sample was PBMCs from the stem cell graft donor, taken from the stem cell graft. The receptor source for this set is a human donor who donated a stem cell graft to a child with combined immunodeficiency.

As regards this clonotype: With a much larger clone just one base away, this may be a read error. This chain connects TRBV4-3 to TRBJ2-2; D is possibly TRBD1 or TRBD2 (5 bases each). The CDR3 totals 15 residues. Germline V gene data show CDR1 as LGHNA and CDR2 as YSLEER. DNA for the CDR3: TGCGCCAGCAGCCAAGAATACCGGGGCACCGTGGAGCTGTTTTTT. It translates to CASSQEYRGTVELFF.

At least ten counts were recorded for this clonotype. The rearrangement uses TRBV12-3 or TRBV12-4 and TRBJ2-1, with 16 bases identical to TRBD2. The junction had 11 bases not matched to a gene; V was cut back by 3 bases and J by 15 bases. This CDR3 has 16 amino acids. In DNA, the CDR3 is TGTGCCAGCAGTTTGGGCTGGGGACTAGCGGGAGGGATTGGGTTCTTC. Translating it yields CASSLGWGLAGGIGFF.

In nucleotides, the CDR3 is TGCGCCAGCAGCCCCCTAAGCGGACTCTCCTACAATGAGCAGTTCTTC. It codes for CASSPLSGLSYNEQFF. The genes are TRBV5-1 and TRBJ2-1; a possible D gene is TRBD2 (5 bases). The CDR3 has 16 residues. Germline V gene data show CDR1 as SGHRS and CDR2 as YFSETQ. V lost 4 bases and J lost 0, with 14 bases in between. Using reference TRBV5-1 and TRBJ2-1 for the parts outside the CDR3, the full variable domain is KAGVTQTPRYLIKTRGQQVTLSCSPISGHRSVSWYQQTPGQGLQFLFEYFSETQRNKGNFPGRFSGRQFSNSRSEMNVSTLELGDSALYLCASSPLSGLSYNEQFFGPGTRLTVL.

There are many counts of this clonotype. This chain joins TRBV6-4 and TRBJ2-1; D gene ambiguous. The V end was cut by 0 bases, the J end by 3 bases, with 3 bases between. CDR3 length: 13 residues. Germline V gene data show CDR1 as MRHNA and CDR2 as SNTAGT. The DNA for the CDR3 is TGTGCCAGCAGTGACTCCGACTACAATGAGCAGTTCTTC. Amino acids: CASSDSDYNEQFF.

The chain uses TRBV25-1 and TRBJ2-5; D not resolved. Trimming pared 7 bases from V and 4 bases from J, leaving 7 bases between. The V gene's germline CDR1 is MGHDK and CDR2 SYGVNS. CDR3 size: 11 residues. The CDR3 coding sequence is TGTGCCAGCAAGGACGGAGAGACCCAGTACTTC. Translating gives CASKDGETQYF.

The chain's CDR3 is CASSQDYLAGGNEQFF. The DNA of the CDR3 is TGTGCCAGCAGCCAAGATTATCTAGCGGGGGGCAATGAGCAGTTCTTC. The chain recombines TRBV4-2 with TRBJ2-1, with 11 bases matching TRBD2. The germline gives CDR1 LGHNA, CDR2 YNFKEQ. There are 16 residues in the CDR3. V lost 0 bases, J lost 6 bases, and 4 bases stayed unmatched.

This clonotype was counted only a few times. The chain joins TRBV12-3 or TRBV12-4 to TRBJ1-1; no definite D call. The CDR3 spans 14 residues. Trimming pared 6 bases from V and 5 bases from J, leaving 16 bases between. CDR3 loop: CASRTPWDDTEAFF. Here the CDR3 DNA reads TGTGCCAGCAGGACCCCCTGGGATGATACTGAAGCTTTCTTT.

The chain is built from TRBV12-3 or TRBV12-4 and TRBJ2-1, with a possible D match to TRBD2 (5 bases). V lost 7 bases to trimming and J lost 2 bases, with 15 bases between them. The CDR3 sequence is 15 residues long. CDR3: CASTIPGVPYNEQFF. CDR3 bases: TGTGCCAGCACAATTCCCGGGGTCCCCTACAATGAGCAGTTCTTC.

This clonotype was seen only a few times. The CDR3 here is CASSPRGLFMRETQYF. The CDR3 nucleotides are TGTGCCAGTAGTCCTCGTGGACTATTTATGAGAGAGACCCAGTACTTC. The chain uses TRBV19 and TRBJ2-5, with a tentative D call TRBD2 (6 bases). Trimming cost V 5 bases and J 4 bases, with 20 bases left between them. The CDR3 totals 16 residues. From germline, CDR1 is LNHDA and CDR2 SQIVND (reference sequence).